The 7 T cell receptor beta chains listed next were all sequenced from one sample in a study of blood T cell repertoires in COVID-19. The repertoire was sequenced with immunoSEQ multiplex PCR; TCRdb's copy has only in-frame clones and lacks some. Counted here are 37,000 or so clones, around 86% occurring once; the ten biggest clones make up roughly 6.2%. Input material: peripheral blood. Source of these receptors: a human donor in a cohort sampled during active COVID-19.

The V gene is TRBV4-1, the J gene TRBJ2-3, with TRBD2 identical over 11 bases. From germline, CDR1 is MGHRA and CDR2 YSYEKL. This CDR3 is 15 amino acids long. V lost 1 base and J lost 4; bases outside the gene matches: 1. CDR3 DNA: TGCGCCAGCAGCCAAGGGGGACTAGCGGCAGATACGCAGTATTTT. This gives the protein CASSQGGLAADTQYF.

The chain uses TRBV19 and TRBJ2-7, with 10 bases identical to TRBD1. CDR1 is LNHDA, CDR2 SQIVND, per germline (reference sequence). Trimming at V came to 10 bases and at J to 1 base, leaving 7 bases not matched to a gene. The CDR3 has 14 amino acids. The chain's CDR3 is CATADRGGSYEQYF. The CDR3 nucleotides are TGTGCCACTGCGGACAGGGGGGGATCCTACGAGCAGTACTTC.

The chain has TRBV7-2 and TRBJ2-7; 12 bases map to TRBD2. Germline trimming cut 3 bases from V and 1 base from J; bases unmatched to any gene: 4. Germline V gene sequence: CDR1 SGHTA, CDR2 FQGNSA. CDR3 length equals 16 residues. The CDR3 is CASSFASGRGSYEQYF. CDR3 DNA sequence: TGTGCCAGCAGCTTCGCTAGCGGGAGGGGTTCCTACGAGCAGTACTTC.

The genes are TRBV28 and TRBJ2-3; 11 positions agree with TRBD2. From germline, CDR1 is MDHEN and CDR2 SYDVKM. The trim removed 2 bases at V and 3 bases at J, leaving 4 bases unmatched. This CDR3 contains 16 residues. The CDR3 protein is CASSLGLAGGTDTQYF. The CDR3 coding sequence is TGTGCCAGCAGTTTAGGGCTAGCGGGAGGAACAGATACGCAGTATTTT.

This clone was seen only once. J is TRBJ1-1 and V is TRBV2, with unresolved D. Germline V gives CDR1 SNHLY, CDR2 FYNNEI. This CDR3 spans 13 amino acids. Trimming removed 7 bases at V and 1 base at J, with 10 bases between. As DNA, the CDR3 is TGTGCCAGCAAACGGAGAACGAACACTGAAGCTTTCTTT. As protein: CASKRRTNTEAFF.

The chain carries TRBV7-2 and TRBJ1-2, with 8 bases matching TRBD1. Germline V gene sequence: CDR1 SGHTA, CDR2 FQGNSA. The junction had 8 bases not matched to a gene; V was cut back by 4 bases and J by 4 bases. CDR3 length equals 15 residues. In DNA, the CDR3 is TGTGCCAGCAGCTCGGGACAGGAGACCTCCTATGGCTACACCTTC. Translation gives CASSSGQETSYGYTF.

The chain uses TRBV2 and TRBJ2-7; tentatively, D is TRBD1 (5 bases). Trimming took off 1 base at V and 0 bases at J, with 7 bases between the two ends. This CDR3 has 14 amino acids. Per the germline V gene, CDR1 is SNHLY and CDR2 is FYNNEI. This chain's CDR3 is CASSEEQASYEQYF. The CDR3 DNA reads TGTGCCAGCAGTGAAGAACAGGCCTCCTACGAGCAGTACTTC.